The entry below gives a single TCR beta chain sequence along with its context. Its antigen is as yet unknown. The CDR3 is 15 residues long. Unmatched junction bases numbered 7, after V lost 0 bases and J lost 8 bases. Germline V CDR1 and CDR2: SGHRS, YFSETQ. The record originates from a study of cytomegalovirus exposure and HLA in healthy donors. The PCR was carried out with 60 Vbeta primers and 13 Jbeta primers. Generated by immunoSEQ multiplex PCR, the TCRdb table keeps only in-frame clones and is missing some. The sample comprises approximately 150,000 clones, around 76% of which are singletons, and roughly 1% rests with the top ten. Study results and caveats: Later analysis showed TCR association rates varying by HLA locus, highest for DRB1 and lowest for HLA-C. Common viral pathogens seemed, in a later analysis, to connect with several of the most significant clusters.

The receptor's source is a woman aged 40 to 50 in good health and CMV-seronegative. The V call is TRBV5-1, the J call TRBJ2-1; 8 nucleotides match TRBD1. Sequences were obtained from PBMCs. The CDR3, as DNA: TGCGCCAGCAGCTTGGGAGGACAGGGTCTCTATGAGCAGTTCTTC. It yields the protein CASSLGGQGLYEQFF. Full variable domain (remainder filled in from reference TRBV5-1 and TRBJ2-1): KAGVTQTPRYLIKTRGQQVTLSCSPISGHRSVSWYQQTPGQGLQFLFEYFSETQRNKGNFPGRFSGRQFSNSRSEMNVSTLELGDSALYLCASSLGGQGLYEQFFGPGTRLTVL.